This TCR beta chain was sequenced during a study of CD8 T cells in ankylosing spondylitis. Trimming took 3 bases from V and 5 from J, leaving 14 bases between them. CDR1 and CDR2 (germline): SGDLS, YYNGEE. The CDR3 is 14 residues long. TCRdb reanalysed the 5' RACE reads using MiXCR and keeps one entry per CDR3 protein. The sample lists more than 300,000 distinct CDR3 sequences, under 14% occurring once. This clonotype appeared many times. The sample was blood, either unsorted or a sorted T cell fraction (not recorded which). The clonotype originates from a female donor with ankylosing spondylitis or in good health (not recorded which). The chain combines TRBV9 with TRBJ1-2, with a possible D match to TRBD1 (6 bases). This chain's CDR3 is CASSGDKRHYGYTF. In DNA form, the CDR3 reads TGTGCCAGCAGCGGGGACAAGCGGCATTATGGCTACACCTTC.